Each of the 30 T cell receptor beta chains below was sequenced from the same sample in a study of blood T cell repertoires in COVID-19. TCRdb's table, derived via immunoSEQ multiplex PCR, lists solely in-frame clones and lacks some. Of 130,000 to 150,000 clones in the sample, approximately 90% were seen once. Sequencing was carried out using peripheral blood. All receptors come from a woman aged 50 to 60 with active or convalescent COVID-19.

The V gene is TRBV3-1 (or the pseudogene TRBV3-2), the J gene TRBJ2-2, with 8 bases that match TRBD1. With V trimmed by 4 bases and J by 4 bases, 8 bases remained unmatched. Per the germline V gene, CDR1 is LGHDT and CDR2 is YNNKEL (reference sequence). There are 16 residues in the CDR3. The DNA for the CDR3 is TGTGCCAGCAGCCCTGACAAGGGACAGGCCACCGGGGAGCTGTTTTTT. Translated: CASSPDKGQATGELFF.

The gene calls are TRBV4-1 and TRBJ2-1; the D gene is possibly TRBD2 (7 bases). Trimming took 2 bases from V and 7 from J, leaving 15 bases between them. The CDR3 is made up of 15 amino acids. Germline V lookup: CDR1 MGHRA, CDR2 YSYEKL. The CDR3 loop reads CASSQPKGGGNEQFF. The CDR3 DNA sequence: TGCGCCAGCAGCCAACCTAAAGGGGGGGGAAATGAGCAGTTCTTC.

The sample holds a few counts of this clone. The CDR3 spells CASSTGQSGQFF. The CDR3 DNA sequence: TGTGCCAGCAGCACGGGACAAAGCGGGCAGTTCTTC. The rearrangement joins TRBV5-6 to TRBJ2-1; possible D gene TRBD1, 6 bases. Trimming removed 4 bases from V and 12 bases from J, with 14 bases in between. The germline CDR1 and CDR2 sequences are SGHDT and YYEEEE. This CDR3 is built from 12 residues. The whole variable domain, remainder taken from reference TRBV5-6 and TRBJ2-1, is DAGVTQSPTHLIKTRGQQVTLRCSPKSGHDTVSWYQQALGQGPQFIFQYYEEEERQRGNFPDRFSGHQFPNYSSELNVNALLLGDSALYLCASSTGQSGQFFGPGTRLTVL.

Here the CDR3 DNA reads TGTGCCAGCGCGGGAGGGCCGAACACCGGGGAGCTGTTTTTT. This translates into CASAGGPNTGELFF. This chain links TRBV10-3 with TRBJ2-2; TRBD2 aligns across 9 bases. This CDR3 spans 14 amino acids. The V gene's germline CDR1 is ENHRY and CDR2 SYGVKD. The trim removed 10 bases at V and 0 bases at J, leaving 3 bases unmatched.

This clone was recorded once. V and J are TRBV7-9 and TRBJ2-7; 11 bases map to TRBD2. CDR1 is SEHNR, CDR2 FQNEAQ, per germline (reference sequence). The CDR3 has 15 residues. V lost 4 bases to trimming and J lost 7 bases; unmatched junction nucleotides: 9. The DNA of the CDR3 is TGTGCCAGCAGCTCATTACTAGCGGGAGTGGGTGAGCAGTACTTC. Translation gives CASSSLLAGVGEQYF.

The chain is built from TRBV7-9 and TRBJ1-2; perhaps TRBD1 as D (5 bases). The CDR3 is made up of 14 amino acids. Germline V CDR1 and CDR2: SEHNR, FQNEAQ (reference sequence). V dropped 1 base and J dropped 6 bases, with 12 bases sitting between them. The DNA for the CDR3 is TGTGCCAGCAGCTTAGTTGGGGCGAGCGATGGCTACACCTTC. It codes for CASSLVGASDGYTF.

The rearrangement links TRBV7-2 to TRBJ1-2; 11 nucleotides align to TRBD1. Germline trimming cut 5 bases from V and 4 bases from J; bases unmatched to any gene: 3. The germline V gene has CDR1 SGHTA and CDR2 FQGNSA. The CDR3 has 14 amino acids. The CDR3 is CASSTDRGPYGYTF. DNA for the CDR3: TGTGCCAGCAGCACGGACAGGGGGCCCTATGGCTACACCTTC.

The chain joins TRBV2 to TRBJ1-5, with 7 bases aligning to TRBD1. Germline V gene data show CDR1 as SNHLY and CDR2 as FYNNEI. The CDR3 contains 13 residues. J gave up 8 bases and V 6 bases, and 7 bases lay outside the gene matches. The CDR3, as DNA: TGTGCCAGCAGGGCGGGACAGTTGGAGCCCCAGCATTTT. Its translation is CASRAGQLEPQHF.

The rearrangement uses TRBV7-9 and TRBJ2-3; 9 nucleotides line up with TRBD2. This CDR3 is built from 17 residues. Trimming removed 3 bases from V and 1 base from J; junction bases left unmatched: 8. The germline gives CDR1 SEHNR, CDR2 FQNEAQ (reference sequence). Written as DNA, the CDR3 is TGTGCCAGCAGCTTTTCGTTGACTAGCGGCCGCACAGATACGCAGTATTTT. Its translation is CASSFSLTSGRTDTQYF.

This clone turned up a few times. This sample includes further DNA sequences coding for the same CDR3. The V call is TRBV10-3, the J call TRBJ2-7; D possibly corresponds to TRBD1 (6 bases). The V end lost 3 bases, the J end lost 2 bases, and 8 bases lay between the germline ends. CDR1 and CDR2 (germline): ENHRY, SYGVKD. The CDR3 length is 13 residues. This CDR3 is CAISEGGTYEQYF. The CDR3 region has the DNA TGTGCCATCAGTGAAGGGGGAACCTACGAGCAGTACTTC.

This sequence joins TRBV7-9 and TRBJ2-7; unclear D gene. This CDR3 contains 13 residues. Trimming removed 0 bases at V and 2 bases at J, with 5 bases between. Germline V gene lookup returns CDR1 SEHNR and CDR2 FQNEAQ (reference sequence). CDR3 loop: CASSLASPYEQYF. The CDR3 nucleotides read TGTGCCAGCAGCTTAGCGAGTCCCTACGAGCAGTACTTC.

J is TRBJ1-3 and V is TRBV7-2, with 7 bases lining up with TRBD1. Germline V gene lookup returns CDR1 SGHTA and CDR2 FQGNSA. The CDR3 has 15 amino acids. The V gene end was trimmed by 7 bases and the J gene end by 4 bases; junction bases not matched to a gene: 10. In DNA, the CDR3 is TGTGCCAGCACTCAACATAGGGGGCCAGGAAACACCATATATTTT. Its protein product is CASTQHRGPGNTIYF.

The J gene is TRBJ1-1, the V gene TRBV3-1 (or the pseudogene TRBV3-2); TRBD1 is a possible D gene (5 bases). Trimming left V 1 base short and J 1 base short, with 7 bases between. The germline gives CDR1 LGHDT, CDR2 YNNKEL (reference sequence). This CDR3 is built from 14 residues. The CDR3 nucleotides read TGTGCCAGCAGCCAAGTGCAGGGGAACACTGAAGCTTTCTTT. Translation: CASSQVQGNTEAFF.

The gene calls are TRBV4-1 and TRBJ1-2, with 7 bases matching TRBD1. Trimming cost V 0 bases and J 8 bases; bases outside gene matches: 6. The CDR3 is made up of 14 amino acids. CDR1 MGHRA and CDR2 YSYEKL come from the germline V gene. CDR3 region: CASSQDLDRYGYTF. DNA for the CDR3: TGCGCCAGCAGCCAAGATTTGGACAGGTACGGCTACACCTTC.

The chain has TRBV14 and TRBJ2-2, with D tentatively TRBD2 (5 bases). CDR1 SGHDN and CDR2 FVKESK come from the germline V gene. The CDR3 extends over 14 amino acids. Deletions cut 6 bases from V and 4 bases from J, with 12 bases between. The CDR3 DNA reads TGTGCCAGCAGGAACTGGGAGCCCACCGGGGAGCTGTTTTTT. This codes for CASRNWEPTGELFF.

This rearrangement joins TRBV30 to TRBJ2-6; D unresolved. V was pared by 5 bases and J by 1 base, with 6 bases between. Germline CDR1 reads GTSNPN; CDR2 reads SVGIG (reference sequence). The CDR3 spans 13 residues. The CDR3 region is CAWGVSGANVLTF. CDR3 coding DNA: TGTGCCTGGGGCGTATCTGGGGCCAACGTCCTGACTTTC.

The chain links TRBV3-1 (or the pseudogene TRBV3-2) to TRBJ1-2; 8 bases agree with TRBD1. CDR1 and CDR2 from the germline V gene are LGHDT and YNNKEL (reference sequence). This CDR3 has 15 residues. After removal of 5 bases from V and 0 bases from J, the junction contained 5 bases not matched to a gene. CDR3 residues: CASSSGQGTNYGYTF. CDR3 bases: TGTGCCAGCAGCTCTGGACAGGGAACTAACTATGGCTACACCTTC.

The V gene is TRBV28, the J gene TRBJ2-1; tentatively, D is TRBD2 (5 bases). The germline V gene has CDR1 MDHEN and CDR2 SYDVKM. V was pared by 5 bases and J by 1 base, with 6 bases between. This CDR3 region has 13 residues. The CDR3 DNA reads TGTGCCAGCAGTCGGGAATCCTACAATGAGCAGTTCTTC. Amino acid sequence: CASSRESYNEQFF.

This clone was detected only a few times. The rearrangement links TRBV19 to TRBJ1-4; 8 bases map to TRBD1. The CDR3 is made up of 15 amino acids. Germline CDR1 and CDR2: LNHDA and SQIVND (reference sequence). J lost 4 bases, V lost 3 bases, and 4 bases had no gene match. The CDR3 sequence: CASSMGTGFNEKLFF. The CDR3 DNA is TGTGCCAGTAGTATGGGGACAGGCTTTAATGAAAAACTGTTTTTT. Full variable domain (outside the CDR3, taken from reference TRBV19 and TRBJ1-4): DGGITQSPKYLFRKEGQNVTLSCEQNLNHDAMYWYRQDPGQGLRLIYYSQIVNDFQKGDIAEGYSVSREKKESFPLTVTSAQKNPTAFYLCASSMGTGFNEKLFFGSGTQLSVL.

J is TRBJ2-2 and V is TRBV19; maybe TRBD1 (5 bases). V lost 3 bases and J lost 2, with 10 bases in between. This CDR3 region has 15 residues. Germline values: CDR1 LNHDA, CDR2 SQIVND (reference sequence). CDR3 in DNA: TGTGCCAGTAGTATTTCGACAGCTAACACCGGGGAGCTGTTTTTT. Its protein is CASSISTANTGELFF. The whole variable domain, filled in from reference TRBV19 and TRBJ2-2, reads DGGITQSPKYLFRKEGQNVTLSCEQNLNHDAMYWYRQDPGQGLRLIYYSQIVNDFQKGDIAEGYSVSREKKESFPLTVTSAQKNPTAFYLCASSISTANTGELFFGEGSRLTVL.

Only one count was recorded for this clone. The rearrangement joins TRBV7-9 to TRBJ1-2; tentatively, D is TRBD1 (5 bases). The CDR3 runs 13 residues. Germline V gives CDR1 SEHNR, CDR2 FQNEAQ (reference sequence). Trimming removed 2 bases at V and 6 bases at J, with 10 bases between. CDR3 coding DNA: TGTGCCAGCAGCTTAAGGCAGGGTCATGGCTACACCTTC. Translation: CASSLRQGHGYTF.

The chain uses TRBV18 and TRBJ1-5; 7 bases fit TRBD1. V lost 5 bases, J lost 5 bases, and 9 bases stayed unmatched. CDR3 length equals 15 residues. Germline CDR1 is KGHSH and CDR2 is LQKENI. As DNA, the CDR3 is TGTGCCAGCTCAACCCGAGGGGGCATTTATCAGCCCCAGCATTTT. Its translation: CASSTRGGIYQPQHF. Looking up the rest from reference TRBV18 and TRBJ1-5 gives the full variable domain: NAGVMQNPRHLVRRRGQEARLRCSPMKGHSHVYWYRQLPEEGLKFMVYLQKENIIDESGMPKERFSAEFPKEGPSILRIQQVVRGDSAAYFCASSTRGGIYQPQHFGDGTRLSIL.

The chain uses TRBV10-3 and TRBJ1-1; 7 nucleotides align to TRBD1. This CDR3 has 15 amino acids. V shed 2 bases, J shed 5 bases, and the junction held 8 bases outside the gene matches. Germline loops: CDR1 ENHRY, CDR2 SYGVKD. CDR3 sequence (DNA): TGTGCCATCAGTGAGCCGCAGGGGGTGGAAACTGAAGCTTTCTTT. It encodes CAISEPQGVETEAFF.

The J gene is TRBJ1-2, the V gene TRBV5-8; D might be TRBD1 (5 bases). Germline V gene sequence: CDR1 SGHTS, CDR2 YDEGEE. The CDR3 covers 14 residues. Trimming cost V 0 bases and J 4 bases, with 10 bases left between them. In DNA form, the CDR3 reads TGTGCCAGCAGCTTGGGACAGAAATCCTATGGCTACACCTTC. Translated: CASSLGQKSYGYTF.

The chain employs TRBV7-3 and TRBJ2-7, with 7 bases fitting TRBD2. Germline values: CDR1 SGHTA, CDR2 FQGTGA. The CDR3 extends over 15 amino acids. The V and J ends lost 0 bases and 5 bases, in that order; junction bases with no gene match: 7. The CDR3 reads CASSLTGRELDEQYF. For the CDR3, the DNA is TGTGCCAGCAGCTTAACTGGGCGGGAGTTGGACGAGCAGTACTTC.

The rearrangement uses TRBV30 and TRBJ2-1; D is unclear. CDR3 length: 13 amino acids. The V and J ends lost 3 bases and 6 bases respectively, with 12 bases between them. Germline V gene data show CDR1 as GTSNPN and CDR2 as SVGIG (reference sequence). In DNA form, the CDR3 reads TGTGCCTGGAGAGACAAAGCCTTCAATGAGCAGTTCTTC. Translating it yields CAWRDKAFNEQFF.

V usage is TRBV19 and J usage is TRBJ2-3; 10 bases line up with TRBD2. CDR1 and CDR2 from the germline V gene are LNHDA and SQIVND (reference sequence). V was clipped by 6 bases and J by 7 bases; unmatched bases: 4. The CDR3 length is 13 residues. The CDR3 spells CASRLAGAYTQYF. Written as DNA, the CDR3 is TGTGCCAGTAGGCTAGCGGGGGCGTATACGCAGTATTTT.

The genes are TRBV5-6 and TRBJ1-2; D is perhaps TRBD1 (5 bases). The CDR3 spans 13 residues. V lost 5 bases and J 5 bases, leaving 13 bases between the germline ends. Germline loops: CDR1 SGHDT, CDR2 YYEEEE. This chain's CDR3 is CASSSRVGYGYTF. In DNA form, the CDR3 reads TGTGCCAGCAGTTCCAGGGTCGGGTATGGCTACACCTTC.

This sequence joins TRBV7-8 and TRBJ1-1; no clear D gene. The V gene lost 1 base and the J gene lost 0 bases, with 9 bases spanning the gap. The CDR3 runs to 15 residues. Germline V gene data show CDR1 as SGHVS and CDR2 as FQNEAQ. CDR3 bases: TGTGCCAGCAGCTTAGGATCACAGATGAACACTGAAGCTTTCTTT. This translates into CASSLGSQMNTEAFF.

V gene TRBV5-1 combines with J gene TRBJ1-1; D is unclear. With 0 bases removed from V and 7 bases from J, the gap between germline ends came to 10 bases. CDR3 length: 13 residues. CDR1 and CDR2 (germline): SGHRS, YFSETQ. The CDR3 loop is CASSLDNFVEAFF. Here the CDR3 DNA reads TGCGCCAGCAGCTTGGATAACTTTGTTGAAGCTTTCTTT.